This section outlines one T cell receptor (beta chain) sequence together with its context. The CDR3 has 16 amino acids. Looked up from germline, CDR1 is LNHDA and CDR2 is SQIVND (reference sequence). J gave up 7 bases and V 0 bases, and 9 bases lay outside the gene matches. These data are taken from a study of T cell changes during pregnancy in multiple sclerosis. Measured with immunoSEQ multiplex PCR; TCRdb has only the in-frame clones, and not every one. The sample carries 50,000 to 60,000 clones, roughly nine tenths recorded once. This specimen consisted of CD4+ T cells from peripheral blood mononuclear cells, obtained in the third trimester of pregnancy. V is TRBV19 and J is TRBJ2-1; 7 nucleotides align to TRBD2. The TCR originated in a female donor with multiple sclerosis, enrolled in a pregnancy study. In DNA form, the CDR3 reads TGTGCCAGTAGTATAGATCGAGCGGGATCCTTTAATGAGCAGTTCTTC. The encoded protein is CASSIDRAGSFNEQFF.